Included here is one T cell receptor beta chain sequence, with context. What it binds is not known. One end of the junction does not line up with germline, which may come from a read error. The sample comes from a study of post-analysis software for immune sequencing data. Tagging with unique molecular identifiers was a feature of the TCR beta cDNA libraries. TCRdb re-called the PCR reads with MiXCR, one entry per CDR3 protein. The sample consists of a few hundred thousand distinct CDR3 sequences, roughly 40% of them appearing once. This CDR3 is built from 15 residues. Germline values: CDR1 SGHNT, CDR2 YYREEE (reference sequence). The study, taken as a whole, reports: Several TRBV segments were more frequent in patients than controls; TRBV5-6, TRBV5-1 and TRBV20-1 belonged to this group.

The V gene is TRBV5-4, the J gene TRBJ2-1; D unclear. The sample taken for sequencing was blood. The TCR was taken from a girl aged 2-10 years with multiple sclerosis. The CDR3 protein is CASSYTRVSFNEQFF. The CDR3 coding sequence is TGTGCCAGCAGCTACACAAGGGTATCCTTCAATGAGCAGTTCTTT.